The present T cell receptor (beta chain) was sequenced within a study of T cells in Graves' hyperthyroidism and ophthalmopathy. At least ten counts were recorded for this clonotype. Its antigen is currently unknown. Germline CDR1 is SGHDN and CDR2 is FVKESK. The CDR3 length is 12 residues. Between the trimmed V and J ends, which lost 1 base and 8 bases, there was a span of 8 bases. TCR beta CDR3 sequences were amplified from RNA transcripts. TCR CDR3 underwent first-round RT-PCR with the HTBI primer set. TCRdb independently ran MiXCR on the multiplex PCR reads; one entry per CDR3 protein. The sample comprises a few hundred thousand distinct CDR3 sequences, about 45% of which are singletons, and around 47% rests with the top ten. Criteria for exclusion of patients were uncontrolled infection, other autoimmune disease, pregnancy or lactation. Diagnosing involved the use of clinical symptoms, serum thyroxine and TRAb, thyroid ultrasound and orbital computed tomography.

Study observations and caveats: Blood also held most thyroid clonotypes expanded beyond 0.001. In the analysis, a 13 V-J model separated ophthalmopathy from stable hyperthyroidism.

Material: peripheral blood or thyroid tissue (not recorded which). V gene TRBV14 combines with J gene TRBJ1-2, with D unresolved. This receptor was taken from an adult woman with Graves' disease, either hyperthyroidism or ophthalmopathy (not recorded which). CDR3 in DNA: TGTGCCAGCAGCCAAGGAACCCGGGGCTACACCTTC. Translating it yields CASSQGTRGYTF. Drawing the rest from reference TRBV14 and TRBJ1-2, the complete variable domain is EAGVTQFPSHSVIEKGQTVTLRCDPISGHDNLYWYRRVMGKEIKFLLHFVKESKQDESGMPNNRFLAERTGGTYSTLKVQPAELEDSGVYFCASSQGTRGYTFGSGTRLTVV.